This TCR beta chain originates from a study of T cell repertoires in cytomegalovirus infection. Study-wide context: Peptides in the study included HLA-C-restricted and HLA-B-restricted CMV epitopes. CMV infection and matching HLA type were both indicated by public TCR beta signatures.

As concerns this clonotype: The target antigen is unknown.

Via MiXCR, TCRdb re-called the reads, giving one row per CDR3 protein. This table holds roughly 180,000 distinct CDR3 sequences, roughly a fifth found once. CDR1 is DFQATT, CDR2 SNEGSKA, per germline (reference sequence). The CDR3 consists of 17 residues. The trim removed 3 bases at V and 2 bases at J, leaving 14 bases unmatched. The sequence was collected from a human donor in good health (CMV status not recorded). Some clones in this sample may be carry-over from other donors' samples. This chain connects TRBV20-1 to TRBJ2-3; 7 bases map to TRBD1. This sample comprised CD8+ T cells from cultured PBMCs, obtained from culture after CMV antigen stimulation. The CDR3 is CSASGTLTQGNTDTQYF. The CDR3 nucleotides are TGCAGTGCTAGCGGCACCCTGACACAGGGGAACACAGATACGCAGTATTTT.